One TCR beta chain is described in this entry. The antigen is undetermined. This sample stems from a study of T cell responses to AZD1222 COVID-19 vaccine. Profiling relied on immunoSEQ multiplex PCR, and the TCRdb table lists in-frame clones only, not all of them. The repertoire holds about 55,000 clones, with roughly 80% as singletons. General study results and limits: Donor demographics were predominantly white British with a female majority; clonal diversity may be underestimated.

V lost 3 bases and J lost 1; bases outside the gene matches: 9. The CDR3 loop spans 19 amino acids. The germline CDR1 and CDR2 sequences are MNHNS and SASEGT. The TCR sequence derives from an adult who received the AZD1222 COVID-19 vaccine. The gene calls are TRBV6-1 and TRBJ2-4; 13 bases line up with TRBD2. The sample was peripheral blood, taken 28 days after the second AZD1222 dose. The CDR3, as DNA: TGTGCCAGCAGTGATACACTAGCGGGGGGGCCGGGGGCCAAAAACATTCAGTACTTC. It yields the protein CASSDTLAGGPGAKNIQYF.